The 24 T cell receptor beta chains below were found in one sample sequenced in a study of beta chain features in type 1 diabetes. Study results and caveats: TCRB CDR3s were moderately but significantly shorter in Type 1 diabetes patients in all four CD4+ subsets.

Sequenced material consisted of expressed TCRB transcripts (all of the isolated RNA was reverse transcribed). TCRdb's copy holds only in-frame clones and misses some; the assay was immunoSEQ multiplex PCR. In the table there are some 240,000 clones, roughly 17% of which are singletons. No antigens are known for them. Sequencing used naive CD4+ T cells from blood. The receptors shown here come from a man under 40 with type 1 diabetes.

This clone has more than one count but fewer than ten. The V and J genes are TRBV30 and TRBJ1-2, with a tentative D call TRBD1 (5 bases). Trimming cost V 0 bases and J 6 bases, with 5 bases left between them. Germline V gene sequence: CDR1 GTSNPN, CDR2 SVGIG (reference sequence). The CDR3 spans 11 residues. The CDR3 DNA reads TGTGCCTGGAGTGTACAGGATGGCTACACCTTC. This sequence encodes CAWSVQDGYTF.

This clone was detected only a few times. This rearrangement joins TRBV29-1 to TRBJ2-7; the match to TRBD2 covers 7 bases. CDR1 and CDR2 (germline): SQVTM, ANQGSEA. The CDR3 has 13 residues. The V segment lost 4 bases and the J segment 3 bases; nucleotides outside the gene matches: 6. This CDR3 reads CSVGGRAGYEQYF. The CDR3 bases are TGCAGCGTTGGAGGGAGGGCCGGCTACGAGCAGTACTTC.

This clone turned up a few times. The chain uses TRBV9 and TRBJ2-5; 10 bases are shared with TRBD2. This CDR3 is 18 amino acids long. Trimming took 0 bases from V and 5 from J; bases not matched to a gene: 13. Germline V CDR1 and CDR2: SGDLS, YYNGEE. The CDR3 protein is CASSVGASGSPARETQYF. In DNA form, the CDR3 reads TGTGCCAGCAGCGTAGGGGCTAGCGGGAGCCCTGCGCGGGAGACCCAGTACTTC.

This clone has just a few counts. The genes are TRBV29-1 and TRBJ2-7, with D unresolved. The CDR3 runs 12 residues. Looked up from germline, CDR1 is SQVTM and CDR2 is ANQGSEA. Trimming took off 5 bases at V and 7 bases at J, with 15 bases between the two ends. CDR3 coding DNA: TGCAGCGTTAATTTACCTACCCGGGAGCAGTACTTC. This codes for CSVNLPTREQYF.

The rearrangement links TRBV30 to TRBJ2-6; no firm D call. V shed 0 bases and J shed 14 bases, with 8 bases lying between them. From germline, CDR1 is GTSNPN and CDR2 SVGIG (reference sequence). This CDR3 is 11 amino acids long. For the CDR3, the DNA is TGTGCCTGGAGTGTCTCGACGATCCTGACTTTC. This codes for CAWSVSTILTF.

V usage is TRBV28 and J usage is TRBJ1-2; possible D gene TRBD1, 5 bases. The CDR3 contains 13 residues. Deletions cut 7 bases from V and 7 bases from J, with 16 bases between. Germline lookup yields CDR1 MDHEN and CDR2 SYDVKM. The CDR3 loop reads CASTLATALGYTF. The CDR3 DNA sequence: TGTGCCAGCACCTTAGCGACAGCCCTTGGCTACACCTTC.

The chain is built from TRBV7-2 and TRBJ1-1; 8 bases map to TRBD1. Germline-derived CDR1 and CDR2 are SGHTA and FQGNSA. The CDR3 consists of 14 residues. V dropped 4 bases and J dropped 7; count of bases not matched to a gene: 8. For the CDR3, the DNA is TGTGCCAGCAGCTCCGACGGACAGGGAATTGAAGCTTTCTTT. Translation: CASSSDGQGIEAFF.

The chain carries TRBV28 and TRBJ1-1; D gene uncertain. V was shortened by 0 bases and J by 1 base, with 9 bases between the two germline ends. The CDR3 sequence is 15 residues long. CDR1 and CDR2 from the germline V gene are MDHEN and SYDVKM. CDR3 in amino acids: CASSLWTAENTEAFF. In DNA form, the CDR3 reads TGTGCCAGCAGTTTATGGACCGCAGAGAACACTGAAGCTTTCTTT.

The chain links TRBV7-9 to TRBJ2-5; 10 bases match TRBD1. Germline CDR1 and CDR2: SEHNR and FQNEAQ (reference sequence). The CDR3 has 14 residues. V gave up 5 bases and J gave up 3 bases; unmatched junction bases: 3. In DNA, the CDR3 is TGTGCCAGCAGCATCGGACAGGGGGAAGAGACCCAGTACTTC. This codes for CASSIGQGEETQYF. The complete variable domain, with remaining parts taken from reference TRBV7-9 and TRBJ2-5, reads DTGVSQNPRHKITKRGQNVTFRCDPISEHNRLYWYRQTLGQGPEFLTYFQNEAQLEKSRLLSDRFSAERPKGSFSTLEIQRTEQGDSAMYLCASSIGQGEETQYFGPGTRLLVL.

The chain links TRBV30 to TRBJ2-2, with D maybe TRBD1 (6 bases). Trimming removed 3 bases at V and 7 bases at J, with 12 bases between. The V gene's germline CDR1 is GTSNPN and CDR2 SVGIG (reference sequence). There are 13 residues in the CDR3. CDR3 nucleotide sequence: TGTGCCTGGAGACCAGGGGAAGACGGGGAGCTGTTTTTT. This gives the protein CAWRPGEDGELFF.

This chain joins TRBV5-1 and TRBJ2-6; no reliable D call. Trimming left V 4 bases short and J 0 bases short, with 14 bases between. The CDR3 consists of 17 residues. CDR1 SGHRS and CDR2 YFSETQ come from the germline V gene. The CDR3 reads CASSPGATGSGANVLTF. Here the CDR3 DNA reads TGCGCCAGCAGCCCCGGAGCGACCGGCTCTGGGGCCAACGTCCTGACTTTC.

This clone was observed once. The rearrangement uses TRBV5-1 and TRBJ1-1; 8 bases align to TRBD1. V trimming: 0 bases; J trimming: 5 bases; junction bases outside the gene matches: 3. CDR1 is SGHRS, CDR2 YFSETQ, per germline. The CDR3 contains 14 residues. The CDR3 nucleotides are TGCGCCAGCAGCTTGGGTGACAGGGGAACTGAAGCTTTCTTT. Residues: CASSLGDRGTEAFF.

The chain uses TRBV20-1 and TRBJ2-1; D is ambiguous. Per germline, CDR1 DFQATT and CDR2 SNEGSKA (reference sequence). The V end was cut by 6 bases, the J end by 10 bases, with 13 bases between. The CDR3 contains 11 residues. CDR3 nucleotides: TGCAGTGCCCCCAGTGGGGTCGAGCAGTTCTTC. Translated: CSAPSGVEQFF.

In its sample, this clone was seen a few times. V and J are TRBV28 and TRBJ2-1, with no clear D. CDR3 length: 14 residues. The germline V and J ends were trimmed by 3 bases and 5 bases, with 11 bases remaining between them. Germline V CDR1 and CDR2: MDHEN, SYDVKM. CDR3 DNA: TGTGCCAGCAGTTTGGAGCAGACCCACAATGAGCAGTTCTTC. Protein: CASSLEQTHNEQFF.

The J gene is TRBJ2-5, the V gene TRBV19, with D possibly matching TRBD2 (5 bases). The germline gives CDR1 LNHDA, CDR2 SQIVND (reference sequence). V was clipped by 6 bases and J by 1 base, with 9 bases between them. The CDR3 is made up of 13 amino acids. The CDR3 DNA reads TGTGCCAGTAGGTCCGGGGTCCAAGAGACCCAGTACTTC. It encodes CASRSGVQETQYF.

This clone was recorded a few times. The chain couples TRBV18 to TRBJ2-7; D may be TRBD1 (6 bases). V lost 3 bases and J lost 6, with 15 bases in between. The CDR3 contains 14 residues. Germline V CDR1 and CDR2: KGHSH, LQKENI. The CDR3 reads CASSPRQDLGEQYF. CDR3 DNA: TGTGCCAGCTCACCCCGACAGGACCTGGGCGAGCAGTACTTC.

This clone was recorded a few times. This chain connects TRBV30 to TRBJ2-5; D is perhaps TRBD1 or TRBD2 (5 bases each). V was shortened by 8 bases and J by 7 bases, with 23 bases between the two germline ends. Germline CDR1 and CDR2: GTSNPN and SVGIG (reference sequence). This CDR3 is built from 14 residues. The chain's CDR3 is CATSGNSGARTQYF. The CDR3, as DNA: TGTGCCACCTCCGGCAATTCCGGGGCTCGGACCCAGTACTTC. Variable domain in full (rest from reference TRBV30 and TRBJ2-5): SQTIHQWPATLVQPVGSPLSLECTVEGTSNPNLYWYRQAAGRGLQLLFYSVGIGQISSEVPQNLSASRPQDRQFILSSKKLLLSDSGFYLCATSGNSGARTQYFGPGTRLLVL.

This clone was counted between two and nine times. CDR3 sequence reads: CAGAVGVGELFF. CDR3 DNA sequence: TGTGCCGGGGCGGTGGGTGTCGGGGAGCTGTTTTTT. V gene TRBV30 combines with J gene TRBJ2-2; possible D gene TRBD1, 5 bases. V lost 8 bases to trimming and J lost 7 bases, with 14 bases between them. The CDR3 is made up of 12 amino acids. The germline V gene encodes CDR1 GTSNPN and CDR2 SVGIG (reference sequence).

This sequence joins TRBV5-1 and TRBJ2-1; TRBD2 agrees at 9 bases. The CDR3 contains 16 residues. Germline lookup yields CDR1 SGHRS and CDR2 YFSETQ. V was clipped by 4 bases and J by 1 base; unmatched bases: 6. This CDR3 is CASSANSGSSYNEQFF. CDR3 DNA sequence: TGCGCCAGCAGCGCGAATAGCGGGAGTTCCTACAATGAGCAGTTCTTC.

The J gene is TRBJ1-1, the V gene TRBV4-2; D gene ambiguous. V dropped 0 bases and J dropped 2 bases, with 13 bases sitting between them. Germline assignment: CDR1 LGHNA and CDR2 YNFKEQ. CDR3 length: 16 amino acids. The CDR3: CASSQDQSRGNTEAFF. The CDR3 DNA reads as TGTGCCAGCAGCCAAGATCAGTCCAGAGGAAACACTGAAGCTTTCTTT.

This clone was counted only a few times. The chain links TRBV30 to TRBJ1-1; the D gene is possibly TRBD1 (5 bases). Trimming shortened V by 1 base and J by 4 bases, and 19 bases separated the two germline ends. Germline V CDR1 and CDR2: GTSNPN, SVGIG (reference sequence). This CDR3 spans 16 amino acids. Here the CDR3 reads CAWSAAPGQWGTEAFF. CDR3 nucleotides: TGTGCCTGGAGTGCAGCCCCGGGGCAGTGGGGCACTGAAGCTTTCTTT.

The rearrangement uses TRBV5-1 and TRBJ2-5; D is unclear. The CDR3 covers 12 residues. Trimming removed 4 bases at V and 1 base at J, with 5 bases between. Germline CDR1 and CDR2: SGHRS and YFSETQ. The CDR3 sequence is CASSKPQETQYF. The CDR3, as DNA: TGCGCCAGCAGCAAACCCCAAGAGACCCAGTACTTC.

Only a few counts were recorded for this clone. This chain joins TRBV7-2 and TRBJ2-5, with 8 positions matching TRBD2. Germline CDR1 SGHTA, CDR2 FQGNSA. The CDR3 extends over 14 amino acids. The V segment lost 4 bases and the J segment 3 bases; nucleotides outside the gene matches: 4. The CDR3 here is CASSYGLAEETQYF. The CDR3 DNA is TGTGCCAGCAGCTACGGACTAGCTGAAGAGACCCAGTACTTC.

This clone was detected a few times. This rearrangement joins TRBV29-1 to TRBJ2-3; D perhaps matches TRBD1 (6 bases). The CDR3 is 12 amino acids. Germline assignment: CDR1 SQVTM and CDR2 ANQGSEA. Trimming left V 7 bases short and J 4 bases short, with 12 bases between. Here the CDR3 reads CSAIQGPDTQYF. The CDR3 DNA sequence: TGCAGCGCCATACAGGGCCCAGATACGCAGTATTTT.